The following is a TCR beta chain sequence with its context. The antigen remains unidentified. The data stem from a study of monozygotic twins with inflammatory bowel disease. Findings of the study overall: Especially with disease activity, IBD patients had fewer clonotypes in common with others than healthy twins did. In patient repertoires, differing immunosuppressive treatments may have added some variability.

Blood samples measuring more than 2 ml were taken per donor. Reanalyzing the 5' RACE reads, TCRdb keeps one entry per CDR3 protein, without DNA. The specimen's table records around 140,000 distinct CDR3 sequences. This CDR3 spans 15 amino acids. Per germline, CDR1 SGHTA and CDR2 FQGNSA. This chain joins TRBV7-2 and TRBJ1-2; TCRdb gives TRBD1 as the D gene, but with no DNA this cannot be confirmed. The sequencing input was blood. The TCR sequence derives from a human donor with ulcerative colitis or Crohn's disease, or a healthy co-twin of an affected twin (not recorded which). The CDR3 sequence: CASSLEPQGRYGYTF.